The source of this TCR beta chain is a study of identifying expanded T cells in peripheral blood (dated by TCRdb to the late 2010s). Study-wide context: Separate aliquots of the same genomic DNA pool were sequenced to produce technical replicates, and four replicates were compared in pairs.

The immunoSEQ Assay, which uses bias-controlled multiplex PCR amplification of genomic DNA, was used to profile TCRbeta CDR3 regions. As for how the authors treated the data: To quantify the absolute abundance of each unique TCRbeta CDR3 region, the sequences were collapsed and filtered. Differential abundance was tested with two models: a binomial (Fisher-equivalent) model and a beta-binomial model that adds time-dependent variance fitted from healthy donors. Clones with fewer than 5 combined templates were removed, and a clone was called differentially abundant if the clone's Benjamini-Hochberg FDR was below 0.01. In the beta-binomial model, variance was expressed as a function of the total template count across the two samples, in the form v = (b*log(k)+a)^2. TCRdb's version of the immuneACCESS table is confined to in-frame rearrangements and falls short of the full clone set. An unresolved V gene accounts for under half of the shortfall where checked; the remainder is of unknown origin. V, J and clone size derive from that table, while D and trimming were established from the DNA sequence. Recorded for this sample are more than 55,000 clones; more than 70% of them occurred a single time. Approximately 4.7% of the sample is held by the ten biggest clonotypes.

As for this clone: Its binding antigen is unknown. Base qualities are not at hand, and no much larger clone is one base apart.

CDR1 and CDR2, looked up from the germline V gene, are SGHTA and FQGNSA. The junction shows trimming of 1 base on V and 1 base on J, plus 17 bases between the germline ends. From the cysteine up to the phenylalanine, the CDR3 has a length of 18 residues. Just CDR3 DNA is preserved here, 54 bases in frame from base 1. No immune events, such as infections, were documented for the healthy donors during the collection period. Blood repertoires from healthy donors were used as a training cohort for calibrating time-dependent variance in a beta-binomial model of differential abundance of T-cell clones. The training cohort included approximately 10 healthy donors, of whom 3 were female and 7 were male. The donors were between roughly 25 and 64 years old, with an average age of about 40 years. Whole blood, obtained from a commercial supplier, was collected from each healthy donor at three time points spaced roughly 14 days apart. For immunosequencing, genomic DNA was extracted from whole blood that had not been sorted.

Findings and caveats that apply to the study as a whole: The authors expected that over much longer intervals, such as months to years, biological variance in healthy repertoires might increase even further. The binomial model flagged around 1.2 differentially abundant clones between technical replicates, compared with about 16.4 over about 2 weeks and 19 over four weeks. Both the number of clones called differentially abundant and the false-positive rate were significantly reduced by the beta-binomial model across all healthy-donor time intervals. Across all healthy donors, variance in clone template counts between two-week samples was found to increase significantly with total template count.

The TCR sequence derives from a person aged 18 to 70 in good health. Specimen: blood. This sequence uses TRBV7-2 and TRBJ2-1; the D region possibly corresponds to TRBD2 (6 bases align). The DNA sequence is TGTGCCAGCAGCTTAGAGTCCCCACTAGCTTCTTCCTACAATGAGCAGTTCTTC. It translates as CASSLESPLASSYNEQFF.